This passage covers 24 T cell receptor beta chains from one sample sequenced in a study of cytomegalovirus exposure and HLA in healthy donors. Using immunoSEQ multiplex PCR, the repertoire was profiled, and TCRdb retains in-frame clones only, with some absent. The sample contains about 220,000 clones, 80% to 95% of which appear only once. The specimen sequenced was PBMCs. These receptors were obtained from a woman in her late teens or twenties in good health and CMV-seronegative.

V gene TRBV9 combines with J gene TRBJ2-7; D perhaps matches TRBD1 (5 bases). Trimming left V 1 base short and J 3 bases short, with 11 bases between. This CDR3 contains 14 residues. Germline V gene lookup returns CDR1 SGDLS and CDR2 YYNGEE. This CDR3 reads CASSVSLDSYEQYF. CDR3 nucleotide sequence: TGTGCCAGCAGCGTAAGTCTCGACAGCTACGAGCAGTACTTC.

The chain couples TRBV27 to TRBJ1-3; D unresolved. CDR3 length: 15 amino acids. Germline CDR1 MNHEY, CDR2 SMNVEV (reference sequence). V lost 3 bases and J lost 2, with 11 bases in between. The CDR3 sequence: CASSFSMGTGNTIYF. Written as DNA, the CDR3 is TGTGCCAGCAGTTTTTCCATGGGCACTGGAAACACCATATATTTT.

This chain joins TRBV30 and TRBJ1-4; 9 positions agree with TRBD1. CDR3 size: 16 residues. The V gene end was trimmed by 2 bases and the J gene end by 7 bases; junction bases not matched to a gene: 11. Looked up from germline, CDR1 is GTSNPN and CDR2 is SVGIG (reference sequence). In DNA, the CDR3 is TGTGCCTGGAGTCGGGACAGGGTAGGCCAGGTTGAAAAACTGTTTTTT. This encodes CAWSRDRVGQVEKLFF.

The gene calls are TRBV19 and TRBJ1-2; D remains ambiguous. This CDR3 has 14 amino acids. In germline, CDR1 is LNHDA, CDR2 SQIVND (reference sequence). The V end lost 3 bases, the J end lost 3 bases, and 11 bases lay between the germline ends. This CDR3 is CASSITSSDYGYTF. In DNA, the CDR3 is TGTGCCAGTAGTATTACGTCGAGTGACTATGGCTACACCTTC. Together with reference TRBV19 and TRBJ1-2, the CDR3 gives the full variable domain: DGGITQSPKYLFRKEGQNVTLSCEQNLNHDAMYWYRQDPGQGLRLIYYSQIVNDFQKGDIAEGYSVSREKKESFPLTVTSAQKNPTAFYLCASSITSSDYGYTFGSGTRLTVV.

This clone was counted a few times. The rearrangement joins TRBV6-4 to TRBJ2-3; D unresolved. V shed 3 bases and J shed 2 bases, with 9 bases lying between them. CDR3 length equals 14 residues. The germline V gene encodes CDR1 MRHNA and CDR2 SNTAGT. The CDR3 loop is CASSEGEDTDTQYF. CDR3 DNA sequence: TGTGCCAGCAGTGAAGGCGAGGACACAGATACGCAGTATTTT.

The chain is built from TRBV11-3 and TRBJ2-7; no firm D call. The germline V gene has CDR1 SGHNT and CDR2 YENEEA. The CDR3 extends over 11 amino acids. V lost 4 bases and J 10 bases, leaving 11 bases between the germline ends. CDR3 in amino acids: CASSYRQTQYF. The CDR3 nucleotides read TGTGCCAGCAGCTACCGACAAACTCAGTACTTC.

V usage is TRBV6-1 and J usage is TRBJ1-5; the D is unclear. CDR1 is MNHNS and CDR2 is SASEGT in the germline V gene. V lost 3 bases, J lost 5 bases, and 11 bases lay in between. The CDR3 length is 14 residues. CDR3: CASSDGLGDQPQHF. In nucleotides, the CDR3 is TGTGCCAGCAGTGATGGGCTGGGCGATCAGCCCCAGCATTTT.

This clone has just one count. V is TRBV29-1 and J is TRBJ2-3, with D perhaps matching TRBD2 (7 bases). Trimming shortened V by 2 bases and J by 3 bases, and 18 bases separated the two germline ends. Germline lookup yields CDR1 SQVTM and CDR2 ANQGSEA. This CDR3 has 16 amino acids. DNA of the CDR3: TGCAGCGTTGAAACCCTGGGTAGGGGGGGTACAGATACGCAGTATTTT. Its protein product is CSVETLGRGGTDTQYF.

The chain has TRBV6-1 and TRBJ1-1, with a tentative D call TRBD1 (5 bases). The germline V gene encodes CDR1 MNHNS and CDR2 SASEGT. The CDR3 runs 15 residues. Trimming cost V 4 bases and J 3 bases, with 15 bases left between them. CDR3 sequence: CASSAYRRGDTEAFF. The CDR3 DNA is TGTGCCAGCAGTGCGTACAGGCGGGGGGACACTGAAGCTTTCTTT.

In its sample, this clone was seen once. The chain uses TRBV6-1 and TRBJ1-5; D not resolved. The CDR3 covers 13 residues. Trimming stripped 3 bases from V and 9 bases from J, with 12 bases between. Germline values: CDR1 MNHNS, CDR2 SASEGT. Here the CDR3 reads CASSETTLRPQHF. The CDR3 nucleotides read TGTGCCAGCAGTGAGACGACATTACGGCCCCAGCATTTT.

The chain joins TRBV4-1 to TRBJ2-7; tentative D call: TRBD1 (5 bases). The germline V and J ends were trimmed by 1 base and 2 bases, with 12 bases remaining between them. Per the germline V gene, CDR1 is MGHRA and CDR2 is YSYEKL. The length of the CDR3 is 15 residues. This CDR3 is CASSQVERTPYEQYF. Written as DNA, the CDR3 is TGCGCCAGCAGCCAAGTTGAAAGGACACCCTACGAGCAGTACTTC.

The V gene is TRBV27, the J gene TRBJ1-1; D uncertain. Trimming took off 6 bases at V and 0 bases at J, with 11 bases between the two ends. The CDR3 length is 14 residues. Germline assignment: CDR1 MNHEY and CDR2 SMNVEV (reference sequence). The CDR3, as DNA: TGTGCCAGCAGACCGACAAGCATGAACACTGAAGCTTTCTTT. It yields the protein CASRPTSMNTEAFF.

The CDR3 nucleotides read TGTGCCAGCCGCCTCGCGGGGGAAGGAGGCTACACCTTC. Amino acids: CASRLAGEGGYTF. The chain is built from TRBV5-4 and TRBJ1-2; possibly TRBD1 for D (5 bases). This CDR3 contains 13 residues. V was cut by 7 bases and J by 8 bases, with 18 bases left in between. Germline V CDR1 and CDR2: SGHNT, YYREEE (reference sequence).

This sequence joins TRBV7-9 and TRBJ2-5; D is possibly TRBD1 (7 bases). The CDR3 covers 14 residues. Germline V gene data show CDR1 as SEHNR and CDR2 as FQNEAQ (reference sequence). The V gene lost 2 bases and the J gene lost 4 bases, with 11 bases spanning the gap. The CDR3 DNA follows: TGTGCCAGCAGCTTATCGCAGGGGGGAGAGACCCAGTACTTC. As protein: CASSLSQGGETQYF.

The chain combines TRBV6-6 with TRBJ2-6, with D uncertain. CDR1 is MNHNY and CDR2 is SVGAGI in the germline V gene (reference sequence). Deletions cut 8 bases from V and 0 bases from J, with 2 bases between. The CDR3 is 12 residues long. For the CDR3, the DNA is TGTGCCAGCTACTCTGGGGCCAACGTCCTGACTTTC. Protein product: CASYSGANVLTF.

This clone came up a few times. This chain joins TRBV5-1 and TRBJ2-7, with TRBD2 matching over 8 bases. The J segment lost 9 bases and the V segment lost 4 bases, leaving 15 bases of the junction unmatched. Germline V gene lookup returns CDR1 SGHRS and CDR2 YFSETQ. CDR3 length: 15 amino acids. CDR3 nucleotide sequence: TGCGCCAGCAGCAGGGGACTAGGGCATTCTGTTGTGCAGTACTTC. Translating it yields CASSRGLGHSVVQYF. Combining the CDR3 with reference TRBV5-1 and TRBJ2-7 gives the whole variable domain KAGVTQTPRYLIKTRGQQVTLSCSPISGHRSVSWYQQTPGQGLQFLFEYFSETQRNKGNFPGRFSGRQFSNSRSEMNVSTLELGDSALYLCASSRGLGHSVVQYFGPGTRLTVT.

The gene calls are TRBV5-1 and TRBJ1-2, with TRBD1 matching over 7 bases. The length of the CDR3 is 13 residues. The ends lost 4 bases at V and 4 bases at J; junction bases unmatched: 4. Germline V gives CDR1 SGHRS, CDR2 YFSETQ. Here the CDR3 DNA reads TGCGCCAGCAGCCCTGGGACAGTCTATGGCTACACCTTC. Residues: CASSPGTVYGYTF.

The chain uses TRBV25-1 and TRBJ1-5, with D hard to call. The V gene's germline CDR1 is MGHDK and CDR2 SYGVNS. This CDR3 is 17 amino acids long. Trimming pared 4 bases from V and 10 bases from J, leaving 26 bases between. The CDR3 sequence is CASSGSGRLGRPLPQHF. The CDR3 region has the DNA TGTGCCAGCAGTGGAAGCGGGAGGTTAGGGAGGCCTCTTCCCCAGCATTTT.

As regards this clone: The conserved phenylalanine or tryptophan is not found at the CDR3 terminus, so this likely reflects a read error. The DNA is left out, because the CDR3 cannot be placed on it with certainty; the CDR3 is given as TCRdb lists it. The genes are TRBV4-2 and TRBJ1-5. The CDR3 has 10 residues if both end residues are counted. Germline loops: CDR1 LGHNA, CDR2 YNFKEQ. This CDR3 is CASSQDRRTR.

This sequence joins TRBV27 and TRBJ2-3; TRBD2 matches 14 bases. Per germline, CDR1 MNHEY and CDR2 SMNVEV (reference sequence). This CDR3 is 15 amino acids long. Losses at the gene ends were 4 bases for V and 4 bases for J; bases not matched to a gene: 1. CDR3 sequence: CASSWGLAGADTQYF. In DNA, the CDR3 is TGTGCCAGCAGTTGGGGACTAGCGGGAGCAGATACGCAGTATTTT.

The chain has TRBV7-9 and TRBJ2-7; the D gene is possibly TRBD2 (5 bases). The germline CDR1 and CDR2 sequences are SEHNR and FQNEAQ (reference sequence). The CDR3 has 15 residues. V was clipped by 5 bases and J by 2 bases, with 16 bases between them. CDR3 nucleotides: TGTGCCAGCAGCCTAAGCGGTCAGAGCGCCTACGAGCAGTACTTC. Amino acids: CASSLSGQSAYEQYF.

This chain uses TRBV18 with TRBJ1-2, with 8 bases aligning to TRBD1. The junction had 4 bases not matched to a gene; V was cut back by 3 bases and J by 4 bases. Per germline, CDR1 KGHSH and CDR2 LQKENI. CDR3 size: 14 residues. The CDR3 region has the DNA TGTGCCAGCTCACCCCATGGACAGGGCTATGGCTACACCTTC. Amino acids: CASSPHGQGYGYTF.

This chain joins TRBV5-1 and TRBJ2-1, with a possible D match to TRBD1 (5 bases). V lost 1 base, J lost 8 bases, and 13 bases lay in between. The CDR3 contains 14 residues. Germline-derived CDR1 and CDR2 are SGHRS and YFSETQ. The CDR3 DNA sequence: TGCGCCAGCAGCTTGTGGGCAGGGCCCCATGAGCAGTTCTTC. Protein product: CASSLWAGPHEQFF.

The V gene is TRBV30, the J gene TRBJ1-3; TRBD1 might be the D (6 bases). This CDR3 region has 16 residues. Trimming took off 0 bases at V and 1 base at J, with 13 bases between the two ends. Germline CDR1 and CDR2: GTSNPN and SVGIG (reference sequence). CDR3 loop: CAWSVLRTASGNTIYF. CDR3 nucleotides: TGTGCCTGGAGTGTACTTAGGACAGCTTCTGGAAACACCATATATTTT.